The rows below give T cell receptor beta chains drawn from one sample of a study of shared clonotypes between healthy human individuals. The method was immunoSEQ multiplex PCR; TCRdb's version includes in-frame clones alone and lacks a portion of them. The sample yields about 1,900,000 clones, about 95% seen once. Material: naive CD8+ T cells sorted from blood. All receptors come from a young man in good health. The conserved cysteine and the conserved F or W are not part of the CDR3 here. Rows give clone size only sometimes, using once, few, many, or a class for an expanded clone.

ASSRTSGKDNEQF	TRBJ2-1	.	TRBV7-9
ASSLGPRGHYEQY	TRBJ2-7	.	TRBV7-9
ASTEGPGTGGEAF	TRBJ1-1	.	TRBV6-1
ASSYEAAYEQY	TRBJ2-7	.	TRBV5-1
ASGRGAAEAF	TRBJ1-1	.	TRBV11-2
ASSQGPGSSYEQY	TRBJ2-7	.	TRBV4-1
ASSAVAGGEEQF	TRBJ2-1	once	TRBV9
ASSSTGSGTEAF	TRBJ1-1	.	TRBV6-6
ASSPIQGANEKLF	TRBJ1-4	.	TRBV6-6
ASSEQRTSGIYEQY	TRBJ2-7	.	TRBV27
ASSYLAGGSYEQY	TRBJ2-7	.	TRBV6-5
ASDGSGVKLEYGYT	TRBJ1-2	.	TRBV2
ASSEIMGVGSPLH	TRBJ1-6	.	TRBV10-2
ASSLGNTLAGDEQY	.	.	TRBV5-6
AWSRAGDTEAF	TRBJ1-1	.	TRBV30
ASSSDGYEQY	TRBJ2-7	.	TRBV5-1
ASSLTSASTGELF	TRBJ2-2	.	TRBV7-9
ASSIEGGGGTEAF	TRBJ1-1	.	TRBV19
ASSLAGGGQPQH	TRBJ1-5	.	TRBV7-9
ASSQVRNSAYEQY	TRBJ2-7	.	TRBV4-1
ASSEWMYNEQF	TRBJ2-1	.	TRBV6-1
ASFRDRGSLEQY	TRBJ2-7	.	TRBV27
ASSFWGREDQPQH	TRBJ1-5	.	TRBV28
ASSPGLAVDTQY	TRBJ2-3	.	TRBV5-6
ASSFWPGGGSPLH	TRBJ1-6	.	TRBV5-8
ASTTRTGDNSPLH	TRBJ1-6	once	TRBV4-1
AWSVGGGNTEAF	TRBJ1-1	few	TRBV30
ASSALAGGYNEQF	TRBJ2-1	.	TRBV19
AISSSDQPQH	TRBJ1-5	.	TRBV10-3
ASSLDGRSSYEQY	TRBJ2-7	.	TRBV6-5